This is a list of T cell receptor beta chains from one sample in a study of follicular helper T cells after annual influenza vaccination. TCRdb's copy holds only in-frame clones and misses some; the assay was immunoSEQ multiplex PCR. This sample has more than 10,000 clones, with approximately 80% found just once. The starting material was CXCR5- memory CD4+ T cells sorted from blood, obtained on the day of influenza vaccination. Receptors originate from an adult who received the influenza vaccine. Each CDR3 is given with its conserved first and last residue. The D gene is left open where the match is weak. Size values are once, few and many counts, or a class for expanded clones, and some rows have none.

>TRBJ2-2|TRBD2|17|TRBV4-3|NA
TGCGCCAGCAGCCAAGGGGGACTAGCGGGTTATACCGGGGAGCTGTTTTTT
CASSQGGLAGYTGELFF
>TRBJ1-1|NA|12|TRBV5-6|NA
TGTGCCAGCGCCCGGAGACAGATTGAAGCTTTCTTT
CASARRQIEAFF
>TRBJ1-2|NA|13|TRBV12-5|NA
TGTGCTAGTTTTCTCCCGGCCGGCTATGGCTACACCTTC
CASFLPAGYGYTF
>TRBJ1-1|NA|12|TRBV28|NA
TGTGCCAGCAGTTTAGAGCTCCCCGAAGCTTTCTTT
CASSLELPEAFF
>TRBJ2-7|NA|13|TRBV7-2|few
TGTGCCAGCAGCTTAGAACTAGCCCACGAGCAGTACTTC
CASSLELAHEQYF
>TRBJ2-1|TRBD2|16|TRBV18|NA
TGTGCCAGCTCACCACCGCAGCGGGAGGGCTGGAATGAGCAGTTCTTC
CASSPPQREGWNEQFF
>TRBJ2-2|NA|15|TRBV7-2|NA
TGTGCCAGCAGCTTAGCGATGGAGGGCACCGGGGAGCTGTTTTTT
CASSLAMEGTGELFF
>TRBJ2-5|NA|12|TRBV29-1|few
TGCAGCGTAGGGAGCAGCGGGGAGACCCAGTACTTC
CSVGSSGETQYF
>TRBJ1-6|NA|17|TRBV5-8|NA
TGTGCCAGCAGCTTGGGACAGCCAAGCTCCTATAATTCACCCCTCCACTTT
CASSLGQPSSYNSPLHF
>TRBJ1-5|NA|13|TRBV7-2|few
TGTGCCAGCAGCTTAGCGGGGGGTCAGCCCCAGCATTTT
CASSLAGGQPQHF
>TRBJ2-1|NA|13|TRBV5-1|NA
TGCGCCAGCAGCACCGGTGGCCCTAGCGAGCAGTTCTTC
CASSTGGPSEQFF
>TRBJ1-2|TRBD1|16|TRBV5-1|NA
TGCGCCAGCAGCTTGGTTCAAGGACAGGGAGGCTATGGCTACACCTTC
CASSLVQGQGGYGYTF
>TRBJ2-2|TRBD2|18|TRBV4-3|NA
TGCGCCAGCAGCCAAGAAGGACTAGCGGGGGCCTCAACCGGGGAGCTGTTTTTT
CASSQEGLAGASTGELFF
>TRBJ2-3|NA|14|TRBV11-2|NA
TGTGCCAGCAGCTTAGGTGGTAGCACAGATACGCAGTATTTT
CASSLGGSTDTQYF
>TRBJ1-1|NA|13|TRBV4-2|NA
TGTGCCAGCAGCCCAGGGGAGAACACTGAAGCTTTCTTT
CASSPGENTEAFF
>TRBJ2-3|TRBD1|15|TRBV5-1|NA
TGCGCCAGCAGCTTTACAGGGGGTAGCACAGATACGCAGTATTTT
CASSFTGGSTDTQYF
>TRBJ2-6|NA|15|TRBV14|NA
TGTGCCAGCAGCATACACCTCTCTGGGGCCAACGTCCTGACTTTC
CASSIHLSGANVLTF
>TRBJ2-1|TRBD2|13|TRBV7-9|NA
TGTGCCAACCAGGGACTAGCGGTCGGTGAGCAGTTCTTC
CANQGLAVGEQFF
>TRBJ2-1|NA|12|TRBV6-1|few
TGTGCCACCGAGGGGGATAGCAATGAGCAGTTCTTC
CATEGDSNEQFF
>TRBJ1-4|TRBD1|15|TRBV6-5|NA
TGTGCCAGCAGACTCCCGGGACAGATCAATGAAAAACTGTTTTTT
CASRLPGQINEKLFF
>TRBJ2-6|TRBD1|17|TRBV27|NA
TGTGCCAGCAGACGCGGACAGGTGATCTCTGGGGCCAACGTCCTGACTTTC
CASRRGQVISGANVLTF
>TRBJ1-1|NA|23|TRBV4-2|NA
TGTGCCAGCAGCCAAGAATCCGGTTCCGTTTATACAGGCCCCTTCGGGCCGAACACTGAAGCTTTCTTT
CASSQESGSVYTGPFGPNTEAFF
>TRBJ1-1|NA|15|TRBV6-5|NA
TGTGCCAGCAGTTACTCTCGGACTGGGGCCACTGAAGCTTTCTTT
CASSYSRTGATEAFF
>TRBJ2-1|TRBD1|12|TRBV2|NA
TGTGCCAGCCCGACAGGGTCGAATGAGCAGTTCTTC
CASPTGSNEQFF
>TRBJ2-7|NA|14|TRBV19|few
TGTGCCAGTAGTCTGACGGGCAGCTCCTACGAGCAGTACTTC
CASSLTGSSYEQYF
>TRBJ2-4|NA|16|TRBV7-2|NA
TGTGCCAGCAGTTTACACGCTCTCGGCGGACAAAACATTCAGTACTTC
CASSLHALGGQNIQYF
>TRBJ2-5|TRBD2|16|TRBV4-2|NA
TGTGCCAGCAGCCAGGGGACTAGCGGAAATCAAGAGACCCAGTACTTC
CASSQGTSGNQETQYF
>TRBJ1-2|NA|14|TRBV11-2|NA
TGTGCCAGCAGCCCCCATGGCCCAGGGTATGGCTACACCTTC
CASSPHGPGYGYTF
>TRBJ2-5|TRBD2|17|TRBV7-9|NA
TGTGCCAGCAGCCGAGGGGGTAGCGGGAGGGCCGGTGAGACCCAGTACTTC
CASSRGGSGRAGETQYF
>TRBJ1-1|NA|11|TRBV5-6|NA
TGTGCCAGCAGCTGGGGCACTGAAGCTTTCTTT
CASSWGTEAFF
>TRBJ2-5|TRBD2|15|TRBV2|NA
TGTGCCAGCAGTGGGCCGGGGGGGAAGGGAGAGACCCAGTACTTC
CASSGPGGKGETQYF
>TRBJ2-2|NA|12|TRBV18|few
TGTGCCAGCTCACCACCAGGCGGGGAGCTGTTTTTT
CASSPPGGELFF
>TRBJ1-5|TRBD1|15|TRBV11-3|NA
TGTGCCAGCAGCCTCGGACAGGGTGTTGATCAGCCCCAGCATTTT
CASSLGQGVDQPQHF
>TRBJ2-3|NA|14|TRBV5-1|NA
TGCGCCAGCAGCCACCGGGACTCCACAGATACGCAGTATTTT
CASSHRDSTDTQYF
>TRBJ1-4|NA|15|TRBV5-1|NA
TGCGCCAGCAGCTTGACGGGGGGTAAGGGTGAAAAACTGTTTTTT
CASSLTGGKGEKLFF
>TRBJ2-5|TRBD1|15|TRBV28|NA
TGTGCCAGCAGTCGAGTACAGGGGGCCAGGGGGACCCAGTACTTC
CASSRVQGARGTQYF
>TRBJ2-2|TRBD1|15|TRBV19|once
TGTGCCAGTAGTGCGATCGGACAGGGGGCCGGGGAGCTGTTTTTT
CASSAIGQGAGELFF
>TRBJ2-7|NA|15|TRBV5-1|NA
TGCGCCAGCAGCTTGGGGGCAGGGCAAACCTACGAGCAGTACTTC
CASSLGAGQTYEQYF
>TRBJ1-4|TRBD1|13|TRBV30|NA
TGTGCCTGGAGCAGGGGGGTGGTGGAAAAACTGTTTTTT
CAWSRGVVEKLFF
>TRBJ1-5|TRBD1|15|TRBV6-1|few
TGTGCCAGCAGTCAATCTAGGACAGGGGGTCAGCCCCAGCATTTT
CASSQSRTGGQPQHF
>TRBJ2-7|TRBD2|15|TRBV7-2|NA
TGTGCCAGCAGCTCCGGACTAGGAGGCTCCTACGAGCAGTACTTC
CASSSGLGGSYEQYF
>TRBJ1-5|NA|12|TRBV6-5|NA
TGTGCCAGCAGCCAGCCGGATCAGCCCCAGCATTTT
CASSQPDQPQHF
>TRBJ2-7|NA|12|TRBV5-1|few
TGCGCCAGCAGCTCCAGGGGTGACGAGCAGTACTTC
CASSSRGDEQYF